Listed below are T cell receptor beta chains from one sample, sequenced in a study of OX40 agonist ivuxolimab in advanced cancers. Produced via immunoSEQ multiplex PCR; TCRdb's table is partial and in-frame only. This table has almost 90,000 clones, approximately 90% appearing once. Sequencing was performed on CD4+ or CD8+ T cells sorted from blood, taken in a trial of the OX40 agonist ivuxolimab. The receptors originated from an adult with an advanced solid tumor such as melanoma, head and neck, liver or kidney cancer. Both conserved end residues are part of each CDR3. D genes are given only for firm matches. Rows may omit the clone size; those that give it use once, few, many or a size class.

D gene	V gene	clone size	J gene	CDR3 protein	CDR3 DNA
-	TRBV27	-	TRBJ1-1	CASSFGNTEAFF	TGTGCCAGCAGTTTTGGAAACACTGAAGCTTTCTTT
TRBD2	TRBV7-2	once	TRBJ2-1	CASSSTSGSSYNEQFF	TGTGCCAGCAGCTCCACTAGCGGGAGCTCCTACAATGAGCAGTTCTTC
TRBD2	TRBV5-1	-	TRBJ2-5	CASSSLPSGQETQYF	TGCGCCAGCAGCTCCCTGCCTAGCGGGCAAGAGACCCAGTACTTC
TRBD1	TRBV10-3	-	TRBJ1-3	CAISADRSSGNTIYF	TGTGCCATCAGTGCGGACAGGAGCTCTGGAAACACCATATATTTT
TRBD2	TRBV7-9	-	TRBJ2-5	CASSPALAGEEETQYF	TGTGCCAGCAGCCCTGCACTAGCGGGAGAAGAGGAGACCCAGTACTTC
-	TRBV5-1	once	TRBJ2-5	CASSPSPGETQYF	TGCGCCAGCAGCCCTTCACCGGGAGAGACCCAGTACTTC
TRBD1	TRBV18	-	TRBJ2-1	CASSPRQGAGRNEQFF	TGTGCCAGCTCACCGCGACAGGGGGCAGGTAGAAATGAGCAGTTCTTC
-	TRBV29-1	-	TRBJ1-4	CSVAASGREKLFF	TGCAGCGTTGCTGCCTCCGGCAGGGAAAAACTGTTTTTT
-	TRBV6-1	-	TRBJ2-4	CATRGSTGFGIQYF	TGTGCCACCCGAGGGTCGACGGGTTTTGGCATTCAGTACTTC
TRBD2	TRBV5-1	once	TRBJ2-3	CASSPAGLVDTQYF	TGCGCCAGCAGCCCGGCGGGACTAGTAGATACGCAGTATTTT
-	TRBV6-5	few	TRBJ1-6	CASSYTQGLNSPLHF	TGTGCCAGCAGTTACACCCAGGGCCTTAATTCACCCCTCCACTTT
TRBD1	TRBV11-2	few	TRBJ1-4	CASSISTGGWEKLFF	TGTGCCAGCAGCATCTCGACAGGGGGCTGGGAAAAACTGTTTTTT
-	TRBV18	-	TRBJ2-7	CASSPPAQGPYEQYF	TGTGCCAGCTCACCACCGGCCCAGGGACCCTACGAGCAGTACTTC
-	TRBV28	-	TRBJ2-1	CASSGGGHNSYNEQFF	TGTGCCAGCAGTGGGGGGGGGCATAACTCCTACAATGAGCAGTTCTTC
-	TRBV28	-	TRBJ1-2	CASSPQARGYTF	TGTGCCAGCAGCCCCCAGGCGCGCGGCTACACCTTC
TRBD2	TRBV5-1	-	TRBJ2-3	CASSLAQTSGTTDTQYF	TGCGCCAGCAGCTTGGCCCAGACTAGCGGGACAACAGATACGCAGTATTTT
TRBD2	TRBV30	-	TRBJ2-1	CAWSVYGGSEQFF	TGTGCCTGGAGTGTGTATGGCGGGAGTGAGCAGTTCTTC
-	TRBV6-6	-	TRBJ2-6	CAFNGGASGANVLTF	TGTGCCTTTAATGGGGGGGCATCTGGGGCCAACGTCCTGACTTTC
-	TRBV19	-	TRBJ1-1	CASKMGGYTEAFF	TGTGCCAGTAAGATGGGGGGGTACACTGAAGCTTTCTTT
TRBD1	TRBV13	once	TRBJ2-2	CASSSQGANTGELFF	TGTGCCAGCAGCTCCCAGGGGGCGAACACCGGGGAGCTGTTTTTT
TRBD1	TRBV23-1	-	TRBJ2-7	CASSVPRLTGATDLGYEQYF	TGCGCCAGCAGTGTCCCGAGGTTGACAGGGGCCACCGATTTAGGTTACGAGCAGTACTTC
-	TRBV5-1	-	TRBJ1-5	CASSLGGEGNQPQHF	TGCGCCAGCAGCTTGGGCGGGGAAGGCAATCAGCCCCAGCATTTT
-	TRBV5-1	-	TRBJ2-7	CASSGQDDAEQYF	TGCGCCAGCAGCGGGCAGGACGACGCCGAGCAGTACTTC
-	TRBV6-5	-	TRBJ1-1	CASSYRHFMNTEAFF	TGTGCCAGCAGTTACAGGCATTTCATGAACACTGAAGCTTTCTTT
-	TRBV11-2	-	TRBJ1-1	CASSGPSLMSEAFF	TGTGCCAGCAGCGGCCCCAGCTTAATGTCTGAAGCTTTCTTT
-	TRBV6-5	-	TRBJ1-2	CASSFKTGPFGYTF	TGTGCCAGCAGTTTTAAAACAGGGCCCTTTGGCTACACCTTC
TRBD1	TRBV6-6	-	TRBJ1-1	CASSELQGTNTEAFF	TGTGCCAGCAGCGAACTACAGGGGACGAACACTGAAGCTTTCTTT
-	TRBV14	-	TRBJ1-1	CASSQDSGGSAFF	TGTGCCAGCAGCCAAGATTCGGGGGGTTCGGCTTTCTTT
TRBD2	TRBV5-1	-	TRBJ2-1	CASSLAVAGVGNEQFF	TGCGCCAGCAGCTTGGCAGTAGCGGGAGTAGGTAATGAGCAGTTCTTC